The 23 T cell receptor beta chains below all came from one sample that was sequenced in a study of cytomegalovirus exposure and HLA in healthy donors. A multiplex PCR was run with 60 Vbeta primers and 13 Jbeta primers. Sequencing used immunoSEQ multiplex PCR; TCRdb keeps in-frame clones, though not all of them. This table holds about 97,000 clones, 75% to 85% found once. Input material: PBMCs. Source of these receptors: a male donor in good health and CMV-seropositive.

The chain uses TRBV9 and TRBJ1-1; 9 bases map to TRBD1. V lost 0 bases, J lost 5 bases, and 2 bases stayed unmatched. The germline gives CDR1 SGDLS, CDR2 YYNGEE. CDR3 length equals 14 residues. The CDR3 is CASSVGTGETEAFF. As DNA, the CDR3 is TGTGCCAGCAGCGTAGGGACAGGGGAAACTGAAGCTTTCTTT.

The V and J genes are TRBV27 and TRBJ2-5, with 7 nucleotides matching TRBD2. This CDR3 is 12 amino acids long. Germline V gene sequence: CDR1 MNHEY, CDR2 SMNVEV (reference sequence). J gave up 1 base and V 8 bases, and 1 base lay outside the gene matches. CDR3 loop: CASGGVQETQYF. As DNA, the CDR3 is TGTGCCAGCGGGGGGGTCCAAGAGACCCAGTACTTC.

This sequence joins TRBV30 and TRBJ2-1; 10 bases line up with TRBD2. The CDR3 contains 13 residues. Unmatched junction bases numbered 5, after V lost 5 bases and J lost 7 bases. Germline CDR1 is GTSNPN and CDR2 is SVGIG (reference sequence). CDR3 nucleotide sequence: TGTGCCTGGCAATGGACTAGCGGTAATGAGCAGTTCTTC. Residues: CAWQWTSGNEQFF.

The chain combines TRBV7-2 with TRBJ1-1; D is undetermined. V shed 2 bases and J shed 3 bases, with 7 bases lying between them. The CDR3 totals 13 residues. Germline V gene data show CDR1 as SGHTA and CDR2 as FQGNSA. The CDR3 region is CASSLSRDTEAFF. DNA of the CDR3: TGTGCCAGCAGCTTATCGAGGGACACTGAAGCTTTCTTT.

Worth noting for this clone: This CDR3 is also generated by other DNA sequences in the sample. V gene TRBV5-1 combines with J gene TRBJ1-5, with D perhaps TRBD1 (5 bases). The CDR3 loop spans 15 amino acids. The V end lost 0 bases, the J end lost 4 bases, and 11 bases lay between the germline ends. The germline CDR1 and CDR2 sequences are SGHRS and YFSETQ. The CDR3 coding sequence is TGCGCCAGCAGCTTGGAGGCAGGGTCAAATCAGCCCCAGCATTTT. Protein product: CASSLEAGSNQPQHF.

The rearrangement links TRBV11-2 to TRBJ1-2; D uncertain. V was trimmed by 2 bases and J by 6 bases, leaving 7 bases between them. Per germline, CDR1 SGHAT and CDR2 FQNNGV. CDR3 length: 12 residues. The CDR3 is CASSLWQDGYTF. Here the CDR3 DNA reads TGTGCCAGCAGCTTATGGCAGGATGGCTACACCTTC.

This chain uses TRBV30 with TRBJ1-4; D is unresolved. The CDR3 spans 17 residues. CDR1 is GTSNPN, CDR2 SVGIG, per germline (reference sequence). V was cut by 0 bases and J by 8 bases, with 22 bases left in between. CDR3 bases: TGTGCCTGGAGTGTCCCCCTACCACGGCGGCAGCGGGAAAAACTGTTTTTT. Translated: CAWSVPLPRRQREKLFF.

This chain joins TRBV11-2 and TRBJ2-5, with TRBD2 matching 9 bases. The ends lost 2 bases at V and 5 bases at J; junction bases unmatched: 12. Germline lookup yields CDR1 SGHAT and CDR2 FQNNGV. There are 17 residues in the CDR3. The CDR3 sequence: CASSLLGVAGAGETQYF. The CDR3 DNA is TGTGCCAGCAGCTTATTGGGGGTAGCGGGGGCCGGGGAGACCCAGTACTTC.

The gene calls are TRBV19 and TRBJ1-1, with 7 bases identical to TRBD1. CDR1 LNHDA and CDR2 SQIVND come from the germline V gene (reference sequence). The CDR3 length is 13 residues. J lost 1 base, V lost 6 bases, and 2 bases had no gene match. The CDR3 DNA sequence: TGTGCCAGTAGGAGACAGGGGAACACTGAAGCTTTCTTT. As protein: CASRRQGNTEAFF.

The chain recombines TRBV10-3 with TRBJ2-2; 7 nucleotides match TRBD1. V was pared by 3 bases and J by 5 bases, with 9 bases of the junction left unmatched. The length of the CDR3 is 16 residues. Germline V gives CDR1 ENHRY, CDR2 SYGVKD. CDR3 amino acids: CAISDSGQDWTGELFF. The CDR3 DNA sequence: TGTGCCATCAGTGACTCAGGACAGGACTGGACCGGGGAGCTGTTTTTT.

The V gene is TRBV2, the J gene TRBJ2-1; 10 nucleotides line up with TRBD1. Losses at the gene ends were 6 bases for V and 1 base for J; bases not matched to a gene: 3. The CDR3 sequence is 15 residues long. The germline V gene has CDR1 SNHLY and CDR2 FYNNEI. CDR3 in amino acids: CASRGGQGSYNEQFF. The CDR3 DNA is TGTGCCAGCAGGGGGGGACAGGGGTCCTACAATGAGCAGTTCTTC.

This rearrangement joins TRBV7-9 to TRBJ1-4; D is undetermined. The CDR3 is made up of 11 amino acids. Germline values: CDR1 SEHNR, CDR2 FQNEAQ (reference sequence). Trimming shortened V by 5 bases and J by 5 bases, and 3 bases separated the two germline ends. CDR3 sequence reads: CASSPNEKLFF. In DNA, the CDR3 is TGTGCCAGCAGCCCGAATGAAAAACTGTTTTTT. The whole variable domain, filled in from reference TRBV7-9 and TRBJ1-4, reads DTGVSQNPRHKITKRGQNVTFRCDPISEHNRLYWYRQTLGQGPEFLTYFQNEAQLEKSRLLSDRFSAERPKGSFSTLEIQRTEQGDSAMYLCASSPNEKLFFGSGTQLSVL.

The chain uses TRBV7-2 and TRBJ1-5; D gene unclear. CDR1 is SGHTA, CDR2 FQGNSA, per germline. CDR3 length equals 15 residues. Trimming removed 2 bases from V and 0 bases from J, with 8 bases in between. The CDR3 sequence is CASSLNRHSNQPQHF. The DNA of the CDR3 is TGTGCCAGCAGCTTAAACAGACATAGCAATCAGCCCCAGCATTTT.

The sample holds one count of this clone. This chain uses TRBV4-2 with TRBJ2-5, with 10 bases fitting TRBD2. Germline V gives CDR1 LGHNA, CDR2 YNFKEQ. V shed 1 base, J shed 2 bases, and the junction held 7 bases outside the gene matches. This CDR3 is 17 amino acids long. In DNA, the CDR3 is TGTGCCAGCAGCCAAGGCGTAGCGGGGGGTCCACAAGAGACCCAGTACTTC. Its translation: CASSQGVAGGPQETQYF.

This clone was seen more than once but under ten times. The chain combines TRBV5-6 with TRBJ1-4; D is undetermined. The germline V gene encodes CDR1 SGHDT and CDR2 YYEEEE. The ends were cut back, 3 bases at V and 5 bases at J, with 8 bases in the middle. This CDR3 comprises 13 residues. CDR3 DNA: TGTGCCAGCAGCTACGGGAGAAATGAAAAACTGTTTTTT. It specifies CASSYGRNEKLFF. Full variable domain (remainder filled in from reference TRBV5-6 and TRBJ1-4): DAGVTQSPTHLIKTRGQQVTLRCSPKSGHDTVSWYQQALGQGPQFIFQYYEEEERQRGNFPDRFSGHQFPNYSSELNVNALLLGDSALYLCASSYGRNEKLFFGSGTQLSVL.

J is TRBJ1-6 and V is TRBV4-3, with 7 bases matching TRBD1. V shed 5 bases, J shed 7 bases, and the junction held 5 bases outside the gene matches. The CDR3 covers 14 residues. CDR1 is LGHNA, CDR2 YSLEER, per germline. This CDR3 reads CASSERGHNSPLHF. DNA for the CDR3: TGCGCCAGCAGCGAAAGGGGGCACAATTCACCCCTCCACTTT.

V usage is TRBV10-3 and J usage is TRBJ2-7, with 10 bases that match TRBD2. The CDR3 is 15 amino acids. V was pared by 1 base and J by 1 base, with 1 base of the junction left unmatched. In germline, CDR1 is ENHRY, CDR2 SYGVKD. CDR3 amino acids: CAISEWTSGSYEQYF. The CDR3 DNA reads as TGTGCCATCAGTGAGTGGACTAGCGGATCCTACGAGCAGTACTTC.

The table lists this clone with a few counts. V and J are TRBV27 and TRBJ1-5; D is perhaps TRBD1 (6 bases). This CDR3 has 15 amino acids. Trimming took 6 bases from V and 0 from J, leaving 12 bases between them. Germline V gene data show CDR1 as MNHEY and CDR2 as SMNVEV (reference sequence). CDR3 coding DNA: TGTGCCAGCAGCCCCGGACAGAGTAGCAATCAGCCCCAGCATTTT. It yields the protein CASSPGQSSNQPQHF.

The V and J genes are TRBV15 and TRBJ2-7; possible D gene TRBD1, 6 bases. Trimming removed 1 base from V and 2 bases from J, with 12 bases in between. CDR3 size: 15 residues. The V gene's germline CDR1 is LNHNV and CDR2 YYDKDF (reference sequence). CDR3: CATSRVVRGAYEQYF. The CDR3 bases are TGTGCCACCAGCAGAGTCGTCAGGGGAGCCTACGAGCAGTACTTC.

The V and J genes are TRBV7-8 and TRBJ1-2; TRBD1 matches at 9 bases. Per germline, CDR1 SGHVS and CDR2 FQNEAQ. The CDR3 extends over 15 amino acids. The ends lost 4 bases at V and 3 bases at J; junction bases unmatched: 6. The chain's CDR3 is CASSWDRESHYGYTF. As DNA, the CDR3 is TGTGCCAGCAGCTGGGACAGGGAGAGCCACTATGGCTACACCTTC.

The chain uses TRBV6-1 and TRBJ2-7; no clear D. Germline V gene data show CDR1 as MNHNS and CDR2 as SASEGT. The CDR3 loop spans 10 amino acids. Trimming shortened V by 8 bases and J by 3 bases, and 5 bases separated the two germline ends. The CDR3 region is CASLSYEQYF. CDR3 in DNA: TGTGCCAGCTTGAGCTACGAGCAGTACTTC.

DNA for the CDR3: TGTGCCTGGAGTGTGACATCCTATGGCTACACCTTC. It is translated as CAWSVTSYGYTF. The V call is TRBV30, the J call TRBJ1-2; no reliable D call. V was clipped by 0 bases and J by 4 bases, with 6 bases between them. The CDR3 contains 12 residues. The germline V gene has CDR1 GTSNPN and CDR2 SVGIG (reference sequence). Based on the CDR3 plus reference TRBV30 and TRBJ1-2, the full variable domain is SQTIHQWPATLVQPVGSPLSLECTVEGTSNPNLYWYRQAAGRGLQLLFYSVGIGQISSEVPQNLSASRPQDRQFILSSKKLLLSDSGFYLCAWSVTSYGYTFGSGTRLTVV.

V usage is TRBV5-4 and J usage is TRBJ2-7; D remains unclear. V was cut by 4 bases and J by 1 base, with 15 bases left in between. The CDR3 is 15 residues long. Germline V gives CDR1 SGHNT, CDR2 YYREEE (reference sequence). Here the CDR3 reads CASSPPGQASYEQYF. CDR3 coding DNA: TGTGCCAGCAGCCCTCCTGGGCAGGCGTCCTACGAGCAGTACTTC.